This entry concerns a single T cell receptor beta chain. Method: immunoSEQ multiplex PCR; TCRdb's copy keeps in-frame clones and lacks some. The sample contains approximately 1,500,000 clones, approximately 98% of which appear only once. Germline loops: CDR1 SQVTM, CDR2 ANQGSEA. This CDR3 comprises 14 residues. V was shortened by 5 bases and J by 0 bases, with 11 bases between the two germline ends. The data were obtained in a study of shared clonotypes between healthy human individuals. The chain carries TRBV29-1 and TRBJ2-1; the D gene is possibly TRBD1 (5 bases). Sequenced: naive CD4+ T cells sorted from blood. Sample subset: CD45RA+ positively selected. The source of this sequence is a man between 25 and 39 years old in good health. The chain's CDR3 is CSVMTDSSYNEQFF. The CDR3 DNA reads as TGCAGCGTTATGACCGACAGCTCCTACAATGAGCAGTTCTTC.